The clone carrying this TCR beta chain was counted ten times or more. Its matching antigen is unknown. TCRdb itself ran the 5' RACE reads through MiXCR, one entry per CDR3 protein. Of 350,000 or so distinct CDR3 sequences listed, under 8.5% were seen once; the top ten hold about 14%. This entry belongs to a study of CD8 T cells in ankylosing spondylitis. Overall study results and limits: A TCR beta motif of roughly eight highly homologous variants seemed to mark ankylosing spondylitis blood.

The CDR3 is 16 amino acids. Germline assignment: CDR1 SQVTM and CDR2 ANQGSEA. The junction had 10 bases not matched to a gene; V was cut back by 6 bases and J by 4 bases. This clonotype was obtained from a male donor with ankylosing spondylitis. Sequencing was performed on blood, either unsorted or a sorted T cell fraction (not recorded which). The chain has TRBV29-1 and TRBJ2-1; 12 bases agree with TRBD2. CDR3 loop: CSVRLAGANAYNEQFF. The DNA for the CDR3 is TGCAGCGTGAGACTAGCGGGGGCCAACGCATACAATGAGCAGTTCTTC.